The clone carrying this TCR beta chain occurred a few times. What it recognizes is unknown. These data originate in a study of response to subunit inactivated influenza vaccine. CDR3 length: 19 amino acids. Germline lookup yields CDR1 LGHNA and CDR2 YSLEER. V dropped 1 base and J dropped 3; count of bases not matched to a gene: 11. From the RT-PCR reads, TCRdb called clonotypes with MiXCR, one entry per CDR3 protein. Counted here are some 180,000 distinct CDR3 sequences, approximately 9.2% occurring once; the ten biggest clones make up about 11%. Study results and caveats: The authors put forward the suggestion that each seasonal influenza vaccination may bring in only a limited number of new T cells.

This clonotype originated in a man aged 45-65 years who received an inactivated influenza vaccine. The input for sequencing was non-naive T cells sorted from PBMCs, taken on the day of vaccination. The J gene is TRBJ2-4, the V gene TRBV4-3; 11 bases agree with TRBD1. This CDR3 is CASSQVIPAGQGGKNIQYF. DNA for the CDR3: TGCGCCAGCAGCCAAGTCATCCCCGCGGGACAGGGGGGCAAAAACATTCAGTACTTC.